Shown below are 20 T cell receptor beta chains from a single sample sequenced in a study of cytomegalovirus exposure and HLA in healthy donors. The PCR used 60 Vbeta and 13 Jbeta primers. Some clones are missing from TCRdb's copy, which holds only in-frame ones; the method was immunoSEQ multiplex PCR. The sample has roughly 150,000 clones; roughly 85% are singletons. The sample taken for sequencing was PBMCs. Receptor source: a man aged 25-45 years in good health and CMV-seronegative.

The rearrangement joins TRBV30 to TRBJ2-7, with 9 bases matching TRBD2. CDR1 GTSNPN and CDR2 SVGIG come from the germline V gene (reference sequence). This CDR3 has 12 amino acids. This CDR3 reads CAWRGGTYEQYF. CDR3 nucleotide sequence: TGTGCTTGGCGGGGGGGAACCTACGAGCAGTACTTC.

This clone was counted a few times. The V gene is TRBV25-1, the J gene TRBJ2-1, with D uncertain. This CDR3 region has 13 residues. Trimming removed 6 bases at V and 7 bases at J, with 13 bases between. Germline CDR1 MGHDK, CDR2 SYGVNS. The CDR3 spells CASSGRVRNEQFF. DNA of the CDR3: TGTGCCAGCAGCGGAAGAGTGAGGAATGAGCAGTTCTTC.

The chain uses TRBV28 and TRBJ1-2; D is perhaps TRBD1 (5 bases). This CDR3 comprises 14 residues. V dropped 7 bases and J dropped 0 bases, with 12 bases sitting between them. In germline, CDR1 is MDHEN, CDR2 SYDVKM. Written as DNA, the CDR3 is TGTGCCAGCAACCTCGGGGGAGCTAACTATGGCTACACCTTC. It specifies CASNLGGANYGYTF.

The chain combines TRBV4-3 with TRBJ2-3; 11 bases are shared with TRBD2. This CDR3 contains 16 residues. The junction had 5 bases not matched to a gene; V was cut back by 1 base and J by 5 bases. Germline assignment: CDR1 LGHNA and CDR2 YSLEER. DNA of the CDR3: TGCGCCAGCAGCCAAGTTAGCGGGGGGGCCTTAGATACGCAGTATTTT. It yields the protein CASSQVSGGALDTQYF.

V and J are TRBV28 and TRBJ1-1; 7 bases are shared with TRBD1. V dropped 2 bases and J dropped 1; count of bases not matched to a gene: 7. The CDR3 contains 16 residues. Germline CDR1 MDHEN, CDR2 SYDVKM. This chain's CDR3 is CASSLVSGTANTEAFF. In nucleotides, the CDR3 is TGTGCCAGCAGTTTAGTGTCCGGGACAGCGAACACTGAAGCTTTCTTT.

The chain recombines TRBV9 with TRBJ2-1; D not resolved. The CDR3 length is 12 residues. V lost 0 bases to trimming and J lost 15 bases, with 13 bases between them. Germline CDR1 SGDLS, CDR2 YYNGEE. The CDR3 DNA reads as TGTGCCAGCAGCGTAGGGCCCCAAAGTCCGTTCTTC. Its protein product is CASSVGPQSPFF.

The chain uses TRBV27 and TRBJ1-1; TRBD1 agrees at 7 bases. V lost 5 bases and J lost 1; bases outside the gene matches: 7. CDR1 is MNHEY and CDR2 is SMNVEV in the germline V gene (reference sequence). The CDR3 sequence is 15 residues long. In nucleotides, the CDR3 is TGTGCCAGCAGTCCTAAACAGGGGAGGAACACTGAAGCTTTCTTT. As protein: CASSPKQGRNTEAFF.

CDR3 loop: CASSFPAGGGDTQYF. CDR3 in DNA: TGTGCCAGCAGTTTCCCAGCGGGAGGGGGAGATACGCAGTATTTT. The chain recombines TRBV28 with TRBJ2-3, with 10 bases fitting TRBD2. The trim removed 3 bases at V and 5 bases at J, leaving 5 bases unmatched. This CDR3 has 15 residues. CDR1 is MDHEN, CDR2 SYDVKM, per germline.

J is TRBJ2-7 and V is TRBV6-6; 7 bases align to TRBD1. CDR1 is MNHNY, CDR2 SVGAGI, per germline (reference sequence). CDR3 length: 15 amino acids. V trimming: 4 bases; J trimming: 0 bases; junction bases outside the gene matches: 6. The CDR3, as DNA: TGTGCCAGCAGTTCCGCCGGGACAGTCTCCTACGAGCAGTACTTC. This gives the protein CASSSAGTVSYEQYF.

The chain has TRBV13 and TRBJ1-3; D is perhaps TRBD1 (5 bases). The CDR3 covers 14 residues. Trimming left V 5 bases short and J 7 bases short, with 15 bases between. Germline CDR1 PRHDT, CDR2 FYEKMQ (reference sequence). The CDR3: CASSRRGMANTIYF. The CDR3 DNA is TGTGCCAGCAGCCGACGGGGGATGGCGAACACCATATATTTT. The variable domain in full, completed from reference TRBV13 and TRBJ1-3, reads AAGVIQSPRHLIKEKRETATLKCYPIPRHDTVYWYQQGPGQDPQFLISFYEKMQSDKGSIPDRFSAQQFSDYHSELNMSSLELGDSALYFCASSRRGMANTIYFGEGSWLTVV.

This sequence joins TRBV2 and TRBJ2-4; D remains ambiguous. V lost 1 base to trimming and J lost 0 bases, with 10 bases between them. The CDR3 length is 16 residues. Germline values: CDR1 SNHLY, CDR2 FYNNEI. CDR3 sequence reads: CASSEDDSLAKNIQYF. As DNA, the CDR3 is TGTGCCAGCAGTGAAGATGACTCGTTAGCCAAAAACATTCAGTACTTC.

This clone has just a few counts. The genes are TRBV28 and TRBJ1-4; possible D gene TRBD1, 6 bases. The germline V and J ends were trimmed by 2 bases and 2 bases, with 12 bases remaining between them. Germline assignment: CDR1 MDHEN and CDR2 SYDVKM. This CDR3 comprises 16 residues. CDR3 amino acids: CASSLRQGQTNEKLFF. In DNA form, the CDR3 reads TGTGCCAGCAGTTTACGTCAGGGGCAGACTAATGAAAAACTGTTTTTT.

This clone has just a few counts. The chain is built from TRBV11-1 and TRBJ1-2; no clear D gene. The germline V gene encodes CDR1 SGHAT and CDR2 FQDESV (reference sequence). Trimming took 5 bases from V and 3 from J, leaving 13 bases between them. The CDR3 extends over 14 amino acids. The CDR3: CASSTRTRDYGYTF. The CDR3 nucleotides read TGTGCCAGCAGCACCAGGACGAGGGACTATGGCTACACCTTC. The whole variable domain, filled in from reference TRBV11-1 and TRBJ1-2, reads EAEVAQSPRYKITEKSQAVAFWCDPISGHATLYWYRQILGQGPELLVQFQDESVVDDSQLPKDRFSAERLKGVDSTLKIQPAELGDSAMYLCASSTRTRDYGYTFGSGTRLTVV.

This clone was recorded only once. This chain's CDR3 is CASRRDSTTGELFF. The CDR3 nucleotides are TGTGCCAGCCGCCGGGACAGCACCACCGGGGAGCTGTTTTTT. The genes are TRBV6-5 and TRBJ2-2, with 7 bases fitting TRBD1. The CDR3 is 14 residues long. Germline CDR1 reads MNHEY; CDR2 reads SVGAGI. V gave up 8 bases and J gave up 4 bases; unmatched junction bases: 7.

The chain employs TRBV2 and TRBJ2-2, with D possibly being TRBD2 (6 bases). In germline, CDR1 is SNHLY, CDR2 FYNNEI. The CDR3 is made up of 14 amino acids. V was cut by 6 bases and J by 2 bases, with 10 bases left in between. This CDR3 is CASREGPNTGELFF. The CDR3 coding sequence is TGTGCCAGCAGGGAGGGGCCCAACACCGGGGAGCTGTTTTTT. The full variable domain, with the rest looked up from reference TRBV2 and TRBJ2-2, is EPEVTQTPSHQVTQMGQEVILRCVPISNHLYFYWYRQILGQKVEFLVSFYNNEISEKSEIFDDQFSVERPDGSNFTLKIRSTKLEDSAMYFCASREGPNTGELFFGEGSRLTVL.

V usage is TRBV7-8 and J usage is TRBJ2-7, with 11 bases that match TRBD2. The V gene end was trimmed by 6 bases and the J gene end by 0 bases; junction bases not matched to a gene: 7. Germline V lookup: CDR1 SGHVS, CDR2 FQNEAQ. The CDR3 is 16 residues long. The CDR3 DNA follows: TGTGCCAGCAGATCAGGGACTAGCGGAAGCTCCTACGAGCAGTACTTC. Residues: CASRSGTSGSSYEQYF.

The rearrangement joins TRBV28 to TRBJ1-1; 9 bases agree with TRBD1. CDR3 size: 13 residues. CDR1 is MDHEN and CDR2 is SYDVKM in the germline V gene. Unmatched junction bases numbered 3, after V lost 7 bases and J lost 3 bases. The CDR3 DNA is TGTGCCAGCACACAGGGGGCTGACACTGAAGCTTTCTTT. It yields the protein CASTQGADTEAFF.

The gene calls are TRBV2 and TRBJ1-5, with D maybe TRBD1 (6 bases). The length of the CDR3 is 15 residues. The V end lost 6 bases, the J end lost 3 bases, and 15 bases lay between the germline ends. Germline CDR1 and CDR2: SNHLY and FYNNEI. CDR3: CASSAPGGNNQPQHF. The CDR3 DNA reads TGTGCCAGCAGCGCCCCGGGGGGCAACAATCAGCCCCAGCATTTT. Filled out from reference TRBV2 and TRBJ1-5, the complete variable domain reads EPEVTQTPSHQVTQMGQEVILRCVPISNHLYFYWYRQILGQKVEFLVSFYNNEISEKSEIFDDQFSVERPDGSNFTLKIRSTKLEDSAMYFCASSAPGGNNQPQHFGDGTRLSIL.

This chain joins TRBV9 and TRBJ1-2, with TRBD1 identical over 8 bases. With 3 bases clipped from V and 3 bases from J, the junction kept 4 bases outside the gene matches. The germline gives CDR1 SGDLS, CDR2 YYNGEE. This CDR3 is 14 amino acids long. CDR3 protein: CASSDGQGYYGYTF. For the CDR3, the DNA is TGTGCCAGCAGCGACGGACAGGGATACTATGGCTACACCTTC.

The CDR3 sequence: CASSQDPLAGDPRGELFF. CDR3 nucleotides: TGCGCCAGCAGCCAAGATCCCCTAGCGGGAGATCCTCGTGGGGAGCTGTTTTTT. The rearrangement joins TRBV4-3 to TRBJ2-2, with 10 bases that match TRBD2. Germline CDR1 reads LGHNA; CDR2 reads YSLEER. With 0 bases clipped from V and 8 bases from J, the junction kept 12 bases outside the gene matches. This CDR3 comprises 18 residues.